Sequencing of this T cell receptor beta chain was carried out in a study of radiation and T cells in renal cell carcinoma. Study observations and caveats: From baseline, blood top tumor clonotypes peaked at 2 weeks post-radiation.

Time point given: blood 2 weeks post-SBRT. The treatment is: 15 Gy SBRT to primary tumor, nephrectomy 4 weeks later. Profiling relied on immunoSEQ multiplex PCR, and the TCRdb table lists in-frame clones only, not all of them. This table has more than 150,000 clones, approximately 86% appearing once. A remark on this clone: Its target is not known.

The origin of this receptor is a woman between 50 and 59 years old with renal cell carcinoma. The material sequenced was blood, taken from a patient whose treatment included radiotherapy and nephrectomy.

The CDR3 sequence: CASRGGMNTEAFF. DNA for the CDR3: TGTGCCAGCAGAGGGGGAATGAACACTGAAGCTTTCTTT. The chain is built from TRBV6-5 and TRBJ1-1; D might be TRBD1 (6 bases). V gave up 6 bases and J gave up 0 bases, with 8 bases separating them. The CDR3 length is 13 residues. Germline lookup yields CDR1 MNHEY and CDR2 SVGAGI.